Presented here are 10 T cell receptor beta chains from one specimen sequenced in a study of blood T cells in healthy people across ages. A J-beta primer mix and a sample-barcoded 5' primer were used in a second PCR of about 6 to 12 cycles. One entry per CDR3 protein results from TCRdb running MiXCR on the 5' RACE reads. The data show 650,000 to 1,000,000 distinct CDR3 sequences, 30% to 45% seen once. The sequencing input was blood. The receptors here all came from a man between 18 and 29 years old in good health.

This clonotype occurred a few times. The CDR3 DNA sequence: TGTGCCAGCAGTACAGGGTTCGCCTACACCTTC. Protein sequence: CASSTGFAYTF. The J gene is TRBJ1-2, the V gene TRBV25-1; D is perhaps TRBD1 (6 bases). This CDR3 spans 11 amino acids. Trimming removed 5 bases at V and 10 bases at J, with 11 bases between. Germline V gives CDR1 MGHDK, CDR2 SYGVNS.

This clonotype was seen more than once but under ten times. V gene TRBV12-3 or TRBV12-4 combines with J gene TRBJ1-4; D is unresolved. V was clipped by 3 bases and J by 4 bases, with 12 bases between them. This CDR3 has 15 amino acids. This CDR3 is CASSFAAALNEKLFF. In DNA form, the CDR3 reads TGTGCCAGCAGTTTTGCGGCAGCCCTTAATGAAAAACTGTTTTTT.

In this sample, this clonotype turned up many times. V usage is TRBV7-2 and J usage is TRBJ2-5; D is unresolved. CDR1 and CDR2 from the germline V gene are SGHTA and FQGNSA. The CDR3 covers 12 residues. V was pared by 7 bases and J by 1 base, with 7 bases between. The CDR3 DNA is TGTGCCAGCAACCACCCCCAAGAGACCCAGTACTTC. This gives the protein CASNHPQETQYF.

This clonotype came up a few times. The chain uses TRBV4-3 and TRBJ2-3; 9 bases fit TRBD2. CDR1 and CDR2 (germline): LGHNA, YSLEER. The CDR3 sequence is 17 residues long. V trimming: 0 bases; J trimming: 4 bases; junction bases outside the gene matches: 8. As DNA, the CDR3 is TGCGCCAGCAGCCAAGATTCCGGCGGGGGGGCCTCAGATACGCAGTATTTT. This codes for CASSQDSGGGASDTQYF.

This clonotype showed up just a few times. The chain couples TRBV20-1 to TRBJ2-1; 9 bases map to TRBD2. V lost 3 bases to trimming and J lost 2 bases; unmatched junction nucleotides: 11. The germline V gene encodes CDR1 DFQATT and CDR2 SNEGSKA (reference sequence). The CDR3 extends over 17 amino acids. The CDR3 DNA reads as TGCAGTGCTAGGTCATTACGGCGGGGGGGCACCTACAATGAGCAGTTCTTC. It codes for CSARSLRRGGTYNEQFF.

This clonotype showed up just a few times. This CDR3 is CASSVSSGVVSNQPQHF. CDR3 sequence (DNA): TGTGCCAGCAGCGTTAGTTCGGGAGTTGTGAGCAATCAGCCCCAGCATTTT. This chain links TRBV2 with TRBJ1-5; D is unresolved. With 6 bases removed from V and 1 base from J, the gap between germline ends came to 19 bases. This CDR3 spans 17 amino acids. Germline V gene sequence: CDR1 SNHLY, CDR2 FYNNEI. The full variable domain, rest sourced from reference TRBV2 and TRBJ1-5, is EPEVTQTPSHQVTQMGQEVILRCVPISNHLYFYWYRQILGQKVEFLVSFYNNEISEKSEIFDDQFSVERPDGSNFTLKIRSTKLEDSAMYFCASSVSSGVVSNQPQHFGDGTRLSIL.

In regard to this clonotype: At one end, the junction sequence differs from germline, possibly due to a read error. The J gene is TRBJ1-1, the V gene TRBV12-3 or TRBV12-4; 8 bases map to TRBD1. This CDR3 is built from 14 residues. CDR3 in amino acids: CTSSPGQENTEAFF. The CDR3, as DNA: TGTACCAGCAGTCCGGGACAGGAGAACACGGAAGCTTTCTTT.

The CDR3 bases are TGTGCCACCCAAAGCGGGAGCTCCTACAATGAGCAGTTCTTC. Protein product: CATQSGSSYNEQFF. The rearrangement links TRBV15 to TRBJ2-1, with 8 bases fitting TRBD2. Germline V lookup: CDR1 LNHNV, CDR2 YYDKDF (reference sequence). The V and J ends lost 8 bases and 0 bases, in that order; junction bases with no gene match: 3. CDR3 size: 14 residues.

The V and J genes are TRBV4-3 and TRBJ1-2; possibly TRBD1 for D (6 bases). CDR1 is LGHNA, CDR2 YSLEER, per germline. The CDR3 totals 14 residues. Trimming removed 2 bases from V and 8 bases from J, with 15 bases in between. The CDR3 DNA reads as TGCGCCAGCAGCCAAAGCCACAGGGAAGGCGGCTACACCTTC. Residues: CASSQSHREGGYTF.

A word on this clonotype: Here the CDR3 omits its conserved ending phenylalanine or tryptophan, so a read error is the likely source. J is TRBJ2-4 and V is TRBV10-3, with TRBD1 matching over 9 bases. The J call is in doubt because the DNA end fits TRBJ2-7 better. The CDR3 loop spans 16 amino acids. Germline CDR1 reads ENHRY; CDR2 reads SYGVKD. CDR3 protein: CAISESLRDRAYEQYL. The DNA for the CDR3 is TGTGCCATCAGTGAGTCCCTCCGGGACAGGGCCTACGAGCAGTACCTC.